One sample yielded the 27 T cell receptor beta chains listed below, sequenced in a study of blood T cell repertoires in COVID-19. Produced via immunoSEQ multiplex PCR; TCRdb's table is partial and in-frame only. The table lists some 250,000 clones, around 89% of them singletons. Sequencing was performed on PBMCs or T cells enriched from blood (not recorded which). These TCRs come from a man between 35 and 55 years old who had recovered from COVID-19.

The CDR3 DNA follows: TGTGCCAGCAGTTTAGAGGGACAGTTTAAAGCTTTCTTT. Its protein is CASSLEGQFKAFF. V is TRBV6-5 and J is TRBJ1-1, with 7 bases identical to TRBD1. Germline CDR1 MNHEY, CDR2 SVGAGI. The V and J ends lost 4 bases and 9 bases, in that order; junction bases with no gene match: 8. The CDR3 has 13 residues.

The chain has TRBV7-9 and TRBJ2-7, with 7 nucleotides matching TRBD1. This CDR3 has 16 amino acids. The junction had 12 bases not matched to a gene; V was cut back by 4 bases and J by 3 bases. Germline values: CDR1 SEHNR, CDR2 FQNEAQ (reference sequence). CDR3 amino acids: CASSSQGNRGVYEQYF. CDR3 in DNA: TGTGCCAGCAGCTCCCAAGGGAACAGGGGTGTCTACGAGCAGTACTTC.

The chain combines TRBV13 with TRBJ2-7, with D possibly being TRBD1 (6 bases). Trimming removed 0 bases at V and 0 bases at J, with 9 bases between. Germline CDR1 and CDR2: PRHDT and FYEKMQ (reference sequence). CDR3 length: 15 amino acids. The CDR3 DNA reads TGTGCCAGCAGCTTAGGCCTGGACAGCTCCTACGAGCAGTACTTC. Encoded protein: CASSLGLDSSYEQYF. The full variable domain, with the rest looked up from reference TRBV13 and TRBJ2-7, is AAGVIQSPRHLIKEKRETATLKCYPIPRHDTVYWYQQGPGQDPQFLISFYEKMQSDKGSIPDRFSAQQFSDYHSELNMSSLELGDSALYFCASSLGLDSSYEQYFGPGTRLTVT.

The chain employs TRBV28 and TRBJ1-2; no definite D call. In germline, CDR1 is MDHEN, CDR2 SYDVKM. The V and J ends lost 4 bases and 1 base respectively, with 10 bases between them. The CDR3 extends over 14 amino acids. CDR3 protein: CASSSEILNYGYTF. As DNA, the CDR3 is TGTGCCAGCAGTTCGGAGATCCTTAACTATGGCTACACCTTC.

This sequence joins TRBV10-1 and TRBJ2-1; maybe TRBD1 (6 bases). CDR3 length equals 13 residues. Germline assignment: CDR1 WNHNN and CDR2 SYGVQD (reference sequence). V lost 2 bases and J 8 bases, leaving 10 bases between the germline ends. CDR3 coding DNA: TGCGCCAGCAGTGAGAGGGCAGGGGATGAGCAGTTCTTC. Protein: CASSERAGDEQFF.

The chain joins TRBV4-1 to TRBJ2-2; 8 bases align to TRBD1. V shed 4 bases, J shed 1 base, and the junction held 2 bases outside the gene matches. Per the germline V gene, CDR1 is MGHRA and CDR2 is YSYEKL. The CDR3 runs to 15 residues. The DNA for the CDR3 is TGCGCCAGCAGCCTAGGACAGGGGAACACCGGGGAGCTGTTTTTT. Amino acids: CASSLGQGNTGELFF.

The chain has TRBV28 and TRBJ1-4, with no clear D. CDR3 length: 13 residues. In germline, CDR1 is MDHEN, CDR2 SYDVKM. V was shortened by 8 bases and J by 2 bases, with 9 bases between the two germline ends. The chain's CDR3 is CASLYRTNEKLFF. The CDR3 nucleotides are TGTGCCAGCCTATATCGGACTAATGAAAAACTGTTTTTT.

This clone was seen many times. The chain combines TRBV24-1 with TRBJ1-1; unclear D gene. The CDR3 length is 20 residues. Germline loops: CDR1 KGHDR, CDR2 SFDVKD. Trimming cost V 0 bases and J 5 bases, with 27 bases left between them. Here the CDR3 reads CATSDLLGFVRRRKGTEAFF. DNA of the CDR3: TGTGCCACCAGTGATTTGCTTGGTTTTGTCAGGAGGAGAAAAGGGACTGAAGCTTTCTTT.

This chain links TRBV5-1 with TRBJ1-1, with unresolved D. CDR1 is SGHRS and CDR2 is YFSETQ in the germline V gene. Trimming removed 4 bases from V and 5 bases from J, with 12 bases in between. This CDR3 is built from 13 residues. The CDR3 region has the DNA TGCGCCAGCAGCCCCACGGTGATGACTGAAGCTTTCTTT. Protein: CASSPTVMTEAFF.

V and J are TRBV6-5 and TRBJ2-7, with 11 bases that match TRBD1. CDR3 length: 14 residues. CDR1 and CDR2 from the germline V gene are MNHEY and SVGAGI. J gave up 6 bases and V 5 bases, and 6 bases lay outside the gene matches. The CDR3 sequence: CASSLRTGGREQYF. CDR3 nucleotides: TGTGCCAGCAGTCTACGGACAGGGGGCCGCGAGCAGTACTTC.

The chain joins TRBV12-5 to TRBJ2-7; maybe TRBD1 (6 bases). The CDR3 runs 15 residues. From germline, CDR1 is LGHNT and CDR2 FRNRAP. V lost 1 base and J lost 9, with 19 bases in between. In nucleotides, the CDR3 is TGTGCTAGTGGTTTGGCATGGGGGACACCAGCAGGGCAGTACTTC. It specifies CASGLAWGTPAGQYF.

The DNA for the CDR3 is TGTGCCAGCTCACCACGGACGTCAGGGACCGGGGAGCTGTTTTTT. Translated, it gives CASSPRTSGTGELFF. The chain combines TRBV18 with TRBJ2-2; the D gene is possibly TRBD1 (5 bases). Trimming took off 1 base at V and 5 bases at J, with 11 bases between the two ends. The CDR3 is 15 residues long. Germline CDR1 is KGHSH and CDR2 is LQKENI.

V usage is TRBV19 and J usage is TRBJ2-2; 8 positions agree with TRBD1. Germline CDR1 is LNHDA and CDR2 is SQIVND (reference sequence). The J segment lost 2 bases and the V segment lost 5 bases, leaving 10 bases of the junction unmatched. This CDR3 comprises 17 residues. This chain's CDR3 is CASSSPRTGINTGELFF. The CDR3 DNA reads as TGTGCCAGTAGTTCCCCCCGGACAGGGATAAACACCGGGGAGCTGTTTTTT.

As to this clone: A read error may account for a junction end that differs from germline. This sequence joins TRBV4-1 and TRBJ1-2; TRBD1 matches 7 bases. Per the germline V gene, CDR1 is MGHRA and CDR2 is YSYEKL. CDR3 length: 16 residues. As DNA, the CDR3 is TGCGTCAGCAGCCAATTGTGGACAGGTAGCCTCGGGGGCTACACCTTC. Protein product: CVSSQLWTGSLGGYTF.

The table lists this clone with a count of one. The CDR3 bases are TGTGCCAGCAGTCCCCCGGGACAGGGGTTGGAAAAACTGTTTTTT. Translation gives CASSPPGQGLEKLFF. V gene TRBV28 combines with J gene TRBJ1-4; 10 bases agree with TRBD1. Germline V CDR1 and CDR2: MDHEN, SYDVKM. The CDR3 sequence is 15 residues long. V was pared by 5 bases and J by 8 bases, with 8 bases of the junction left unmatched.

This chain links TRBV10-3 with TRBJ1-5; tentative D call: TRBD1 (6 bases). Germline V CDR1 and CDR2: ENHRY, SYGVKD. V lost 2 bases, J lost 5 bases, and 13 bases lay in between. This CDR3 is 15 amino acids long. The DNA for the CDR3 is TGTGCCATCAGTGAGGGGCTGGACAGCTATCAGCCCCAGCATTTT. As protein: CAISEGLDSYQPQHF.

The V and J genes are TRBV19 and TRBJ2-1; 8 bases agree with TRBD2. The germline V gene encodes CDR1 LNHDA and CDR2 SQIVND (reference sequence). V lost 9 bases to trimming and J lost 8 bases; unmatched junction nucleotides: 9. The CDR3 sequence is 13 residues long. The CDR3: CASRGTRGYEQFF. CDR3 DNA: TGTGCCAGCCGCGGGACTAGGGGATATGAGCAGTTCTTC. Using reference TRBV19 and TRBJ2-1 for the parts outside the CDR3, the full variable domain is DGGITQSPKYLFRKEGQNVTLSCEQNLNHDAMYWYRQDPGQGLRLIYYSQIVNDFQKGDIAEGYSVSREKKESFPLTVTSAQKNPTAFYLCASRGTRGYEQFFGPGTRLTVL.

This chain connects TRBV7-9 to TRBJ2-3; TRBD1 might be the D (6 bases). From germline, CDR1 is SEHNR and CDR2 FQNEAQ (reference sequence). The CDR3 is 15 amino acids. V was clipped by 1 base and J by 2 bases, with 10 bases between them. CDR3 in amino acids: CASSLGQGPTDTQYF. Here the CDR3 DNA reads TGTGCCAGCAGCTTAGGGCAGGGGCCCACAGATACGCAGTATTTT.

This rearrangement joins TRBV19 to TRBJ1-2; TRBD1 matches at 9 bases. Losses at the gene ends were 5 bases for V and 10 bases for J; bases not matched to a gene: 8. Germline CDR1 LNHDA, CDR2 SQIVND (reference sequence). The CDR3 length is 13 residues. The CDR3: CASSSGTGRTYTF. Written as DNA, the CDR3 is TGTGCCAGTAGTTCAGGGACAGGGAGGACCTACACCTTC.

The chain combines TRBV9 with TRBJ2-3, with 7 bases matching TRBD2. This CDR3 spans 15 amino acids. The V segment lost 0 bases and the J segment 6 bases; nucleotides outside the gene matches: 7. CDR1 is SGDLS, CDR2 YYNGEE, per germline. The CDR3 here is CASSVGPRERDTQYF. The CDR3 region has the DNA TGTGCCAGCAGCGTAGGACCGCGGGAGAGGGATACGCAGTATTTT.

V gene TRBV5-1 combines with J gene TRBJ2-7, with TRBD2 as a possible D gene (5 bases). Germline V gene data show CDR1 as SGHRS and CDR2 as YFSETQ. This CDR3 is built from 13 residues. Trimming cost V 4 bases and J 6 bases, with 14 bases left between them. DNA for the CDR3: TGCGCCAGCAGCCCTCAAGCGGCTTTCGAGCAGTACTTC. Translation gives CASSPQAAFEQYF.

The V gene is TRBV2, the J gene TRBJ1-4; a weak D match, TRBD1 (6 bases). The CDR3 sequence is 14 residues long. The V and J ends lost 6 bases and 5 bases respectively, with 13 bases between them. Per germline, CDR1 SNHLY and CDR2 FYNNEI. CDR3: CASRRRTENEKLFF. CDR3 DNA: TGTGCCAGCAGGCGAAGGACAGAGAATGAAAAACTGTTTTTT. The full variable domain, its missing parts supplied by reference TRBV2 and TRBJ1-4, is EPEVTQTPSHQVTQMGQEVILRCVPISNHLYFYWYRQILGQKVEFLVSFYNNEISEKSEIFDDQFSVERPDGSNFTLKIRSTKLEDSAMYFCASRRRTENEKLFFGSGTQLSVL.

This clone has just one count. V and J are TRBV29-1 and TRBJ2-7, with D perhaps matching TRBD2 (6 bases). This CDR3 spans 14 amino acids. The germline V and J ends were trimmed by 5 bases and 0 bases, with 14 bases remaining between them. Per germline, CDR1 SQVTM and CDR2 ANQGSEA. In DNA, the CDR3 is TGCAGCGTTCCCAGAGGCGGGAACTCCTACGAGCAGTACTTC. The encoded protein is CSVPRGGNSYEQYF.

The rearrangement joins TRBV27 to TRBJ2-3; 8 nucleotides match TRBD1. CDR3 length: 16 amino acids. V lost 5 bases and J lost 3; bases outside the gene matches: 10. The germline V gene encodes CDR1 MNHEY and CDR2 SMNVEV (reference sequence). The CDR3 loop reads CASSGSGGAGTDTQYF. CDR3 nucleotide sequence: TGTGCCAGCAGTGGATCAGGGGGCGCCGGGACAGATACGCAGTATTTT.

The rearrangement uses TRBV9 and TRBJ2-3; TRBD2 aligns across 7 bases. Germline assignment: CDR1 SGDLS and CDR2 YYNGEE. The V gene end was trimmed by 3 bases and the J gene end by 7 bases; junction bases not matched to a gene: 23. There are 19 residues in the CDR3. The CDR3 bases are TGTGCCAGCAGCGCCGAGTCCAGCGGGGCTGTTTCGCGTGGGAATACGCAGTATTTT. It specifies CASSAESSGAVSRGNTQYF.

J is TRBJ1-3 and V is TRBV19, with no clear D. Germline V gene sequence: CDR1 LNHDA, CDR2 SQIVND (reference sequence). The CDR3 covers 10 residues. V was clipped by 5 bases and J by 7 bases, with 3 bases between them. As DNA, the CDR3 is TGTGCCAGTAGTCGGAACACCATATATTTT. Its translation is CASSRNTIYF.

The rearrangement links TRBV30 to TRBJ1-3; a weak D match, TRBD1 (6 bases). The CDR3 length is 15 residues. Trimming stripped 2 bases from V and 0 bases from J, with 11 bases between. Germline-derived CDR1 and CDR2 are GTSNPN and SVGIG (reference sequence). CDR3: CAWSTGLSSGNTIYF. The CDR3 DNA follows: TGTGCCTGGAGTACAGGGTTAAGCTCTGGAAACACCATATATTTT.